This T cell receptor (beta chain) was captured in a study of blood T cell repertoires in COVID-19. CDR1 SGHAT and CDR2 FQNNGV come from the germline V gene. There are 15 residues in the CDR3. V lost 1 base to trimming and J lost 4 bases, with 11 bases between them. Original analysis: Counts of nucleated cells, estimated from reference gene primer amplification, were obtained. Assay used: immunoSEQ multiplex PCR; TCRdb lists only in-frame clones, some missing. Clone size and the V and J calls come from that table; the DNA yielded D and trimming. The sample carries around 140,000 clones, about four fifths recorded once.

This TCR was sampled from a woman in her sixties or seventies with active or convalescent COVID-19. V is TRBV11-2 and J is TRBJ2-4; the D gene is possibly TRBD1 (5 bases). The sample taken for sequencing was peripheral blood. The CDR3 coding sequence is TGTGCCAGCAGCTTAGCTCTGGGGCCTAAAAACATTCAGTACTTC. The encoded protein is CASSLALGPKNIQYF.